Each of the 20 T cell receptor beta chains below was sequenced from the same sample in a study of post-analysis software for immune sequencing data. Study results and caveats: Comparison of patients with controls showed four or five TRBV segments more frequent in patients, TRBV5-6, TRBV5-1 and TRBV20-1 among them.

cDNA libraries for TCR beta contained unique molecular identifiers. One entry per CDR3 protein, called by TCRdb with MiXCR from the PCR reads. Of some 700,000 distinct CDR3 sequences detected, approximately 60% appear once; the ten largest clones hold around 11%. Which antigens these TCRs recognize remains unknown. Sequenced: blood. The receptors derive from a girl aged 2 to 9 with multiple sclerosis.

The chain combines TRBV7-3 with TRBJ1-1; D not resolved. Trimming removed 5 bases from V and 6 bases from J, with 13 bases in between. Germline CDR1 reads SGHTA; CDR2 reads FQGTGA. This CDR3 has 13 residues. The CDR3, as DNA: TGTGCCAGCAGCGCCAACATCGGCGCTGAAGCTTTCTTT. This translates into CASSANIGAEAFF. Together with reference TRBV7-3 and TRBJ1-1, the CDR3 gives the full variable domain: GAGVSQTPSNKVTEKGKYVELRCDPISGHTALYWYRQSLGQGPEFLIYFQGTGAADDSGLPNDRFFAVRPEGSVSTLKIQRTERGDSAVYLCASSANIGAEAFFGQGTRLTVV.

The chain carries TRBV7-9 and TRBJ1-1; no firm D call. Trimming pared 2 bases from V and 3 bases from J, leaving 10 bases between. The germline CDR1 and CDR2 sequences are SEHNR and FQNEAQ (reference sequence). The CDR3 is 14 amino acids. CDR3 in amino acids: CASSLLDPDTEAFF. The CDR3 DNA sequence: TGTGCCAGCAGCTTATTAGACCCGGACACTGAAGCTTTCTTT.

This clonotype has just a few counts. The V gene is TRBV7-8, the J gene TRBJ2-1, with 7 bases matching TRBD2. Germline lookup yields CDR1 SGHVS and CDR2 FQNEAQ. J was trimmed by 5 bases and V by 6 bases; bases with no gene match: 10. This CDR3 spans 15 amino acids. The DNA for the CDR3 is TGTGCCAGCAGTCCAGCCGGGACTAAAAACAATGAGCAGTTCTTC. This translates into CASSPAGTKNNEQFF.

Here the CDR3 reads CASSSAPRGNTDTQYF. DNA for the CDR3: TGTGCCAGCAGCTCAGCCCCGCGGGGAAACACAGATACGCAGTATTTT. The J gene is TRBJ2-3, the V gene TRBV7-2; tentative D call: TRBD2 (6 bases). Germline values: CDR1 SGHTA, CDR2 FQGNSA. The CDR3 consists of 16 residues. V lost 4 bases to trimming and J lost 2 bases, with 16 bases between them.

The chain is built from TRBV5-1 and TRBJ2-1; 7 bases agree with TRBD1. In germline, CDR1 is SGHRS, CDR2 YFSETQ. The junction had 15 bases not matched to a gene; V was cut back by 2 bases and J by 10 bases. The CDR3 extends over 16 amino acids. Here the CDR3 DNA reads TGCGCCAGCAGCTTCGGACAGGCCAGCGCTTCCTACGAGCAGTTCTTC. Encoded protein: CASSFGQASASYEQFF.

This chain joins TRBV9 and TRBJ1-2; TRBD1 matches 9 bases. CDR3 length: 14 amino acids. Germline CDR1 SGDLS, CDR2 YYNGEE. The J segment lost 5 bases and the V segment lost 6 bases, leaving 8 bases of the junction unmatched. The CDR3 bases are TGTGCCAGCACTCTGACAGGGGGGATGTATGGCTACACCTTC. Translation gives CASTLTGGMYGYTF.

In the case of this clonotype: At one of its ends the junction is not consistent with the germline gene, which may arise from a read error. The gene calls are TRBV12-5 and TRBJ1-5, with 7 bases matching TRBD1. Germline CDR1 and CDR2: LGHNT and FRNRAP. The CDR3 sequence is 15 residues long. The DNA of the CDR3 is TGTGTTAGTGGTCTAATAGGACAGGTAAATCAGCCCCAGCATTTT. Translated, it gives CVSGLIGQVNQPQHF.

The rearrangement joins TRBV29-1 to TRBJ2-5, with TRBD1 identical over 9 bases. Germline V CDR1 and CDR2: SQVTM, ANQGSEA. The V segment lost 8 bases and the J segment 11 bases; nucleotides outside the gene matches: 15. The length of the CDR3 is 13 residues. CDR3: CSIPGTGTVRQYF. The CDR3 nucleotides read TGCAGCATTCCCGGGACAGGGACCGTCCGGCAGTACTTC.

The CDR3 here is CASSKLAGGYYEQYF. The CDR3 nucleotides are TGTGCCAGCAGCAAACTAGCGGGGGGATACTACGAGCAGTACTTC. The chain links TRBV6-5 to TRBJ2-7; 12 nucleotides line up with TRBD2. The germline CDR1 and CDR2 sequences are MNHEY and SVGAGI. V gave up 6 bases and J gave up 3 bases; unmatched junction bases: 6. The CDR3 spans 15 residues.

This clonotype was counted a few times. The J gene is TRBJ2-1, the V gene TRBV6-1, with 8 bases that match TRBD2. Germline V gene lookup returns CDR1 MNHNS and CDR2 SASEGT. V trimming: 2 bases; J trimming: 6 bases; junction bases outside the gene matches: 3. This CDR3 has 14 amino acids. CDR3 residues: CASSETGGPNEQFF. DNA for the CDR3: TGTGCCAGCAGTGAAACGGGAGGGCCCAATGAGCAGTTCTTC.

This chain links TRBV5-4 with TRBJ2-1; weak D call: TRBD1 (6 bases). This CDR3 contains 13 residues. V was pared by 2 bases and J by 5 bases, with 8 bases between. The germline gives CDR1 SGHNT, CDR2 YYREEE (reference sequence). CDR3 sequence (DNA): TGTGCCAGCAGCTTTGGGACACACAATGAGCAGTTCTTC. Encoded protein: CASSFGTHNEQFF.

The rearrangement joins TRBV7-9 to TRBJ1-1; the match to TRBD1 covers 9 bases. This CDR3 comprises 17 residues. V lost 5 bases, J lost 1 base, and 11 bases stayed unmatched. The germline V gene has CDR1 SEHNR and CDR2 FQNEAQ (reference sequence). The CDR3 here is CASSSIPGQGGNTEAFF. The CDR3 DNA is TGTGCCAGCAGCAGCATCCCGGGACAGGGTGGGAACACTGAAGCTTTCTTT.

The rearrangement joins TRBV5-6 to TRBJ1-6; no definite D call. V was cut by 0 bases and J by 9 bases, with 10 bases left in between. The CDR3 spans 14 residues. The germline V gene has CDR1 SGHDT and CDR2 YYEEEE. The DNA for the CDR3 is TGTGCCAGCAGCTTGGGGGTACGGAGTTCACCCCTCCACTTT. It specifies CASSLGVRSSPLHF.

V usage is TRBV14 and J usage is TRBJ2-7; possibly TRBD1 or TRBD2 for D (5 bases each). Germline V gene sequence: CDR1 SGHDN, CDR2 FVKESK. The CDR3 is 15 amino acids. V dropped 4 bases and J dropped 0 bases, with 13 bases sitting between them. The CDR3 protein is CASSLLGTLSYEQYF. CDR3 sequence (DNA): TGTGCCAGCAGCCTCCTGGGGACGCTCTCCTACGAGCAGTACTTC.

The rearrangement uses TRBV5-1 and TRBJ2-6; D remains unclear. From germline, CDR1 is SGHRS and CDR2 YFSETQ. Trimming shortened V by 2 bases and J by 0 bases, and 15 bases separated the two germline ends. CDR3 length: 18 amino acids. CDR3 nucleotides: TGCGCCAGCAGCTTAGCCCTCCTCTCCAGCTCTGGGGCCAACGTCCTGACTTTC. Protein: CASSLALLSSSGANVLTF.

The chain recombines TRBV2 with TRBJ2-4, with D maybe TRBD1 (6 bases). The CDR3 runs 16 residues. V was cut by 5 bases and J by 0 bases, with 14 bases left in between. Germline CDR1 and CDR2: SNHLY and FYNNEI. The CDR3 coding sequence is TGTGCCAGCAGTCCCAGGCCAGGGGAAGCCAAAAACATTCAGTACTTC. Translation gives CASSPRPGEAKNIQYF.

The CDR3 protein is CSAPHQTQYF. CDR3 bases: TGCAGTGCCCCACACCAAACGCAGTATTTT. The rearrangement links TRBV20-1 to TRBJ2-3; D unresolved. The germline V gene has CDR1 DFQATT and CDR2 SNEGSKA (reference sequence). V gave up 6 bases and J gave up 9 bases, with 10 bases separating them. The CDR3 is 10 amino acids.

The chain employs TRBV29-1 and TRBJ1-2; D possibly corresponds to TRBD1 (5 bases). This CDR3 has 16 amino acids. V was cut by 3 bases and J by 4 bases, with 21 bases left in between. CDR1 and CDR2 from the germline V gene are SQVTM and ANQGSEA. CDR3 nucleotide sequence: TGCAGCGTTGAGGATCGGGGGAGCGCTAGGTCCTATGGCTACACCTTC. This codes for CSVEDRGSARSYGYTF.

The CDR3 reads CASSESSSSGIQETQYF. Written as DNA, the CDR3 is TGCGCCAGCAGTGAGTCTTCCTCTAGCGGGATCCAAGAGACCCAGTACTTC. The gene calls are TRBV10-1 and TRBJ2-5; 9 bases are a match to TRBD2. The CDR3 loop spans 17 amino acids. V shed 0 bases and J 1 base; nucleotides not matched to a gene: 6. Per the germline V gene, CDR1 is WNHNN and CDR2 is SYGVQD (reference sequence).

The V call is TRBV20-1, the J call TRBJ2-1; TRBD1 might be the D (5 bases). The CDR3 length is 14 residues. CDR1 DFQATT and CDR2 SNEGSKA come from the germline V gene (reference sequence). Trimming removed 1 base at V and 2 bases at J, with 9 bases between. The CDR3 loop is CSARARQTYNEQFF. As DNA, the CDR3 is TGCAGTGCTAGAGCGAGACAGACCTACAATGAGCAGTTCTTC.